This record concerns one T cell receptor (beta chain) sequence. What this receptor recognizes is not known. No base-level quality is on record; no much larger clone is a single base apart. The CDR3 covers 13 residues, taking in both the cysteine and the phenylalanine. Only the CDR3 DNA is retained, 39 bases long and in frame from the first base. The junction carries 12 bases between V and J, which are trimmed by 6 bases and 6 bases respectively. According to the germline V gene, CDR1 reads MNHEY and CDR2 reads SVGEGT. The data stem from a study of CD8 T cells in ankylosing spondylitis (TCRdb year 2017). Broadly, across the study: To find TCR variants linked to disease, the study profiled T cell receptor beta repertoires in ankylosing spondylitis patients and healthy donors. Peripheral blood was sampled, and synovial fluid was additionally collected from ankylosing spondylitis patients. The full study cohort comprised 25 ankylosing spondylitis patients and 110 or so healthy donors.

Overall study outcomes, separate from this receptor: In peripheral blood, the disease-linked clones were found at relatively low frequencies and had a CD8+ phenotype. Some of the motif variants had been reported before in the synovial fluid and blood of reactive arthritis patients, a finding that suggests common disease-initiation mechanisms. Blood from ankylosing spondylitis patients appeared to be characterized by a TCR beta motif made up of several highly homologous amino acid variants. The disease-linked clones were reported as significantly enriched in matched synovial fluid samples from ankylosing spondylitis patients.

Instrument used: Illumina HiSeq 2500. TCR beta libraries were prepared by quantitative 5'-RACE with molecular barcodes. From the authors' description of their analysis: To identify disease-linked TCR variants, a new computational method was used, one built on a probabilistic model of VDJ rearrangement. The public reads were reprocessed in TCRdb via fastp at Q25 and MiXCR, keeping in-frame beta chains. Rows with one shared CDR3 protein collapse into an entry with the most common genes and DNA. TCRdb, rather than the study authors, made the V and J calls. For this sample the table gives approximately 300,000 distinct CDR3 sequences, of which more than 20% were detected only once. Jointly, the top ten make up about 3.7% of the sample.

Source material: blood, either unsorted or a sorted T cell fraction (not recorded which). The source of this sequence is a female donor with ankylosing spondylitis or in good health (not recorded which). The chain uses TRBV6-2 or TRBV6-3 and TRBJ2-1, and the D gene may be TRBD2, 5 bases matching. The DNA sequence reads TGTGCCAGCAGACTCGCGGCGGGCAATGAGCAGTTCTTC. It translates as CASRLAAGNEQFF.